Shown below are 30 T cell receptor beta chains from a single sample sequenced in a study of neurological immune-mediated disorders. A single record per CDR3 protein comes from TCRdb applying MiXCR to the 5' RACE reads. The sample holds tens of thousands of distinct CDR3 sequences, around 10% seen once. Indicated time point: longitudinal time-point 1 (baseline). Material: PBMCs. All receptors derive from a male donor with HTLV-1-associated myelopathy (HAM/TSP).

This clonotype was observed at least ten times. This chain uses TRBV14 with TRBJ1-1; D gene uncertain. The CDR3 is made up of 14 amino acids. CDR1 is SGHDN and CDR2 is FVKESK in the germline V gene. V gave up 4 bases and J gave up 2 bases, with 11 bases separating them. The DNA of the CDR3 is TGTGCCAGCAGCCTGCGGCCAGGAAACACTGAAGCTTTCTTT. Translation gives CASSLRPGNTEAFF.

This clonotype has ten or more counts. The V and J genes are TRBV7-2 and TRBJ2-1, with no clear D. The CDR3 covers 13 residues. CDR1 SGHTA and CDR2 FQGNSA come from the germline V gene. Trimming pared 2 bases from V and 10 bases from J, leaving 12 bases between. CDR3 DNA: TGTGCCAGCAGCTTAATCGGGTTGTGGGAGCAGTTCTTC. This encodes CASSLIGLWEQFF.

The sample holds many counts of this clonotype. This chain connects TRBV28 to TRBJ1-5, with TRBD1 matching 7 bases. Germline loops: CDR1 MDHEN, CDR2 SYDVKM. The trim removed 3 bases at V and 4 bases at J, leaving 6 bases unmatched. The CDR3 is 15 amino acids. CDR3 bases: TGTGCCAGCAGTTTCGGGACAGCCCCGAATCAGCCCCAGCATTTT. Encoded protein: CASSFGTAPNQPQHF.

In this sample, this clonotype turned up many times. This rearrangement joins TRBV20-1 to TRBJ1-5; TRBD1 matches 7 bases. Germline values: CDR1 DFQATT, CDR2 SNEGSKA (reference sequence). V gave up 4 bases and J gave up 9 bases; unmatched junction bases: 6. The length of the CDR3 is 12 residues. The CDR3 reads CSAKAGGLPQHF. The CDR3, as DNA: TGCAGTGCTAAGGCAGGGGGTCTGCCCCAGCATTTT.

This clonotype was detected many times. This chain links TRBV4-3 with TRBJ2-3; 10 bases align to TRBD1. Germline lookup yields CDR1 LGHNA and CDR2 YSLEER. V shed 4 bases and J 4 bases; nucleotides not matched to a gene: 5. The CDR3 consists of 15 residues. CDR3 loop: CASSLRGQGPDTQYF. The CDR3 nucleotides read TGCGCCAGCAGCCTACGGGGACAGGGGCCAGATACGCAGTATTTT.

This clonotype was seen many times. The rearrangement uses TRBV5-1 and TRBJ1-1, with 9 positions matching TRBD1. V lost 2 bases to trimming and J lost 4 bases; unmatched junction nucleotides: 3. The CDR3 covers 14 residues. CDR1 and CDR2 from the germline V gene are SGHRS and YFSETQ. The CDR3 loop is CASSFGTGSTEAFF. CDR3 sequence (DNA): TGCGCCAGCAGCTTTGGGACAGGGAGCACTGAAGCTTTCTTT.

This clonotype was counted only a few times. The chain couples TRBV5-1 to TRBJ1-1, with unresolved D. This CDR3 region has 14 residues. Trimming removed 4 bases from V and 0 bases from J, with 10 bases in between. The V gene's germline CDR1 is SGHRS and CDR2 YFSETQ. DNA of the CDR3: TGCGCCAGCAGCGTGGACGGATTGAACACTGAAGCTTTCTTT. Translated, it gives CASSVDGLNTEAFF.

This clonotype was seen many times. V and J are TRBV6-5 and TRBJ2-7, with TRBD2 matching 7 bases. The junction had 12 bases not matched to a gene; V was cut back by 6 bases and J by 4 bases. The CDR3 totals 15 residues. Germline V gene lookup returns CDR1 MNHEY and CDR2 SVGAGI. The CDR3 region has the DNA TGTGCCAGCAGGACTTCGGGGGGTATTGGGTACGAGCAGTACTTC. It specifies CASRTSGGIGYEQYF.

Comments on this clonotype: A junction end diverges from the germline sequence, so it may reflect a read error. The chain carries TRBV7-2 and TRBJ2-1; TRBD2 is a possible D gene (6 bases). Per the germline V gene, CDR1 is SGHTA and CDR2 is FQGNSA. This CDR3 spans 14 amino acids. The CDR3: CASRLADYPSEQFF. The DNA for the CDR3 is TGTGCCAGCAGATTAGCGGACTACCCCTCAGAGCAGTTCTTC.

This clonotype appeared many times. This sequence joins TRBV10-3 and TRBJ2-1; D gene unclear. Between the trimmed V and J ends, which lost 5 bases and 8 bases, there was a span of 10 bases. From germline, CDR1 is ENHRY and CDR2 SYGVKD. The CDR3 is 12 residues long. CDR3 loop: CAISHESHEQFF. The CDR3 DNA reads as TGTGCCATCAGTCACGAATCCCATGAGCAGTTCTTC.

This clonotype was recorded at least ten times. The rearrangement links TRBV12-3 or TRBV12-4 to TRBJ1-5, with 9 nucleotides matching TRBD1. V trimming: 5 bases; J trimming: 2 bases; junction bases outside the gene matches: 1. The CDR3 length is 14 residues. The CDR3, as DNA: TGTGCCAGCAGTAGGACAGGGGGCAATCAGCCCCAGCATTTT. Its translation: CASSRTGGNQPQHF.

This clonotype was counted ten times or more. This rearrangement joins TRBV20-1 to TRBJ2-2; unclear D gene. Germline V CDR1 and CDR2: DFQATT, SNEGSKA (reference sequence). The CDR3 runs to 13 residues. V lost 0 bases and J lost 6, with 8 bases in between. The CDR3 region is CSARDSGPGELFF. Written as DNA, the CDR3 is TGCAGTGCTAGAGATTCGGGCCCCGGGGAGCTGTTTTTT.

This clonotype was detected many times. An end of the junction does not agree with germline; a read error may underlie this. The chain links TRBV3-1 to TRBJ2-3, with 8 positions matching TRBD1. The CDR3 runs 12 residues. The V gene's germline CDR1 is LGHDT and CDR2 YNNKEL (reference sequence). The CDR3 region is CASSRSTGARLF. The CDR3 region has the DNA TGTGCCAGCAGCCGATCGACAGGGGCTCGTCTTTTT.

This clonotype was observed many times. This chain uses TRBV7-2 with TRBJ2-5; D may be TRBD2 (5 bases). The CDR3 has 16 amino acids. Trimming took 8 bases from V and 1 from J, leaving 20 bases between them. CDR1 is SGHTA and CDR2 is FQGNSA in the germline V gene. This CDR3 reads CASVSAAGLFQETQYF. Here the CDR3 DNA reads TGTGCCAGCGTCTCGGCGGCAGGACTTTTCCAAGAGACCCAGTACTTC.

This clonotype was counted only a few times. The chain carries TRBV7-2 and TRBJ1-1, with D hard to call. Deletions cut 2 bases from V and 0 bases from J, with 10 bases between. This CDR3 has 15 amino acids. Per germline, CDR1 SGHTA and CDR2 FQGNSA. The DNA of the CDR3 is TGTGCCAGCAGCTTACTCGGCAGAATGAACACTGAAGCTTTCTTT. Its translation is CASSLLGRMNTEAFF.

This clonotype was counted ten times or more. CDR3: CASSYTGGNTGELFF. DNA of the CDR3: TGTGCCAGCAGTTATACGGGCGGAAACACCGGGGAGCTGTTTTTT. The V call is TRBV6-5, the J call TRBJ2-2; D gene uncertain. The V and J ends lost 3 bases and 2 bases respectively, with 10 bases between them. The CDR3 sequence is 15 residues long. CDR1 and CDR2 (germline): MNHEY, SVGAGI.

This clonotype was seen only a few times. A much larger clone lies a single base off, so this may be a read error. The CDR3 protein is CASSSVLAGGPGIEQFF. The CDR3, as DNA: TGCGCCAGCAGCTCGGTACTAGCGGGGGGGCCCGGAATTGAGCAGTTCTTC. J is TRBJ2-1 and V is TRBV5-1; 13 bases are a match to TRBD2. The CDR3 runs 17 residues. The V gene's germline CDR1 is SGHRS and CDR2 YFSETQ. V dropped 3 bases and J dropped 9; count of bases not matched to a gene: 12.

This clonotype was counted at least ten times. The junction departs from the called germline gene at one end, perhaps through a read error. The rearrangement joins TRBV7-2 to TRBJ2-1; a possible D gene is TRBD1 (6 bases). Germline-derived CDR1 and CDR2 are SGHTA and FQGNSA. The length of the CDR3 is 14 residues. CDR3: CASSTYRTEEERFF. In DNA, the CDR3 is TGTGCCAGCAGCACATACCGGACAGAAGAGGAGCGGTTCTTC.

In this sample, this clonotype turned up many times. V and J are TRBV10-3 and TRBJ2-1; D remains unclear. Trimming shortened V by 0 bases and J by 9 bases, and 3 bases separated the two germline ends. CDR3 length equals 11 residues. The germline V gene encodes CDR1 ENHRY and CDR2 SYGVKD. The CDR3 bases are TGTGCCATCAGTGAGTCGGGTGAGCAGTTCTTC. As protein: CAISESGEQFF.

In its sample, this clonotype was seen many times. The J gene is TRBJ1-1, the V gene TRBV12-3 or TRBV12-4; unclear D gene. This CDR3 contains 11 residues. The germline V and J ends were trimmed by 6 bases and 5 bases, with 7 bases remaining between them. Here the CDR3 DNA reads TGTGCCAGCAGCTCACGGACTGAAGCTTTCTTT. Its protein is CASSSRTEAFF.

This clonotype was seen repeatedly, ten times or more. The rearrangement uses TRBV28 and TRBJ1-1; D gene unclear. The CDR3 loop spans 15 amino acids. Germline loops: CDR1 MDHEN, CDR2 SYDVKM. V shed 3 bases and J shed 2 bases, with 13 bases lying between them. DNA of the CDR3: TGTGCCAGCAGTTTGGCAGCTACCATAAACACTGAAGCTTTCTTT. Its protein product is CASSLAATINTEAFF.

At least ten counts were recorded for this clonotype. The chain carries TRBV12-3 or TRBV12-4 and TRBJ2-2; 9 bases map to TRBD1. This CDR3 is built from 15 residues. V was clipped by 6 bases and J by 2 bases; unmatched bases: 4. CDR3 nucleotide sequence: TGTGCCAGCAGCCCGGGACAGGGCAACACCGGGGAGCTGTTTTTT. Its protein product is CASSPGQGNTGELFF.

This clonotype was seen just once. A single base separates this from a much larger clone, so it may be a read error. The CDR3 bases are TGCAGTGAGGGTTCAGGGGTCTTTGCTTTCTTT. Translating it yields CSEGSGVFAFF. The chain links TRBV20-1 to TRBJ1-1, with a tentative D call TRBD1 (6 bases). Trimming shortened V by 7 bases and J by 11 bases, and 17 bases separated the two germline ends. The CDR3 runs 11 residues. Germline CDR1 reads DFQATT; CDR2 reads SNEGSKA (reference sequence).

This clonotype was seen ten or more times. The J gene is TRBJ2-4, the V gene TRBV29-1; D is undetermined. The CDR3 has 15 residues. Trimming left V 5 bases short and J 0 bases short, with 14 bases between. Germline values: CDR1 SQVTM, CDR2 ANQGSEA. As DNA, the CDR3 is TGCAGCGTTCGGCCCGGGCCTCTAGCCAAAAACATTCAGTACTTC. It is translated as CSVRPGPLAKNIQYF.

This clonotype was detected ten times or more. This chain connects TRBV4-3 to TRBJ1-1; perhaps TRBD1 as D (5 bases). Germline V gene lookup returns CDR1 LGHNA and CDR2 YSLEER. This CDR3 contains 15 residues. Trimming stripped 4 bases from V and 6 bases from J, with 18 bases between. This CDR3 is CASSRQLGGEPEAFF. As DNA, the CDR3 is TGCGCCAGCAGCCGCCAATTGGGAGGGGAGCCTGAAGCTTTCTTT.

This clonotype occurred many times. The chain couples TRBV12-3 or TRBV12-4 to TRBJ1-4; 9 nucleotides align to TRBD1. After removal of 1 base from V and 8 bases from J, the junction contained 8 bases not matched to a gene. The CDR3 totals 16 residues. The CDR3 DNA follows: TGTGCCAGCAGTTTAGGGGCCGGGACAGGGTTCGAAAAACTGTTTTTT. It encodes CASSLGAGTGFEKLFF.

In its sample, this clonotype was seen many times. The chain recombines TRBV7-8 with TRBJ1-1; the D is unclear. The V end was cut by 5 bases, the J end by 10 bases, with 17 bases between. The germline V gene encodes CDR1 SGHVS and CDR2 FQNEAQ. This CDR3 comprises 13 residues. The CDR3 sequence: CASSHSRERVAFF. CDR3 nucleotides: TGTGCCAGCAGCCATTCGCGGGAGCGAGTAGCTTTCTTT.

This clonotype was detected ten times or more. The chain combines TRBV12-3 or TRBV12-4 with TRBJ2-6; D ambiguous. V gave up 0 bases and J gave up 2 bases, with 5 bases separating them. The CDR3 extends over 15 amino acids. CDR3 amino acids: CASSLAGPGANVLTF. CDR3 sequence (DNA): TGTGCCAGCAGTTTAGCAGGGCCTGGGGCCAACGTCCTGACTTTC.

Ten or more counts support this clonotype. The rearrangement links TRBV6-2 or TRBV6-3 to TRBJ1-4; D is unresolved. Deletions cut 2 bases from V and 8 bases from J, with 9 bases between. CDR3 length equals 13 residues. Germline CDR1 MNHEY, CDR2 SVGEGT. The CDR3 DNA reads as TGTGCCAGCAGTTACGGGTCTTGGGAAAAACTGTTTTTT. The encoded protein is CASSYGSWEKLFF.

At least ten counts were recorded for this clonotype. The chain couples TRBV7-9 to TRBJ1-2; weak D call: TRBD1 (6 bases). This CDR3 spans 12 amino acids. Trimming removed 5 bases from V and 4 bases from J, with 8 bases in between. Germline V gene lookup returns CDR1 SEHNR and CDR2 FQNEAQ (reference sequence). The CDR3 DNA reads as TGTGCCAGCAGCCCGGACAGCTATGGCTACACCTTC. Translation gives CASSPDSYGYTF.